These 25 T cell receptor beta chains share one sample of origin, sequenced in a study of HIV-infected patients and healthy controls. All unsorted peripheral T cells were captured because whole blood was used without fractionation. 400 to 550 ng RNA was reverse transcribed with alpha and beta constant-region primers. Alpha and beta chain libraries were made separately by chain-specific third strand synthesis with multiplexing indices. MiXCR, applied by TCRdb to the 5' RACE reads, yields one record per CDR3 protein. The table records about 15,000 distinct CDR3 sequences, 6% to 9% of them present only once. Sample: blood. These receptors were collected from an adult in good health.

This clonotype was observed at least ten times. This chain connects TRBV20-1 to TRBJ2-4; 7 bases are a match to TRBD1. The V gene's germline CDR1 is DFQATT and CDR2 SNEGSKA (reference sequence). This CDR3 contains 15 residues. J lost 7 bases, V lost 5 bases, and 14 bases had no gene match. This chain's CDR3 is CSALPLQGPGNIQYF. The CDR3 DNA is TGCAGTGCTCTTCCCCTACAGGGGCCGGGGAACATTCAGTACTTC.

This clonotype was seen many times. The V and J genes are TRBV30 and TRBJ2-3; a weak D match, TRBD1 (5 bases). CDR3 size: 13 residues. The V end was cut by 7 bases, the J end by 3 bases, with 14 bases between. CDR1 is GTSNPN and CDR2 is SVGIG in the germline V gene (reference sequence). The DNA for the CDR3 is TGTGCCTATAGATTAACAGGTACAGATACGCAGTATTTT. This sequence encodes CAYRLTGTDTQYF.

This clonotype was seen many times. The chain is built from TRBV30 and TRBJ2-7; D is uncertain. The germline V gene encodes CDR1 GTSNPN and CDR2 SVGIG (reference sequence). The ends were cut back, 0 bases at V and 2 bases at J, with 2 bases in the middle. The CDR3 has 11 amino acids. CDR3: CAWSVAYEQYF. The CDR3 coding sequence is TGTGCCTGGAGTGTAGCCTACGAGCAGTACTTC.

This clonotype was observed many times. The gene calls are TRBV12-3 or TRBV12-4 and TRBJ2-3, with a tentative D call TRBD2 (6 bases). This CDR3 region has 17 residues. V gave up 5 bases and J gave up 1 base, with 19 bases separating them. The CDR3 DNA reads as TGTGCCAGCAGTCCCGCTAGTGCGGGGTGGGGCACAGATACGCAGTATTTT. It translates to CASSPASAGWGTDTQYF.

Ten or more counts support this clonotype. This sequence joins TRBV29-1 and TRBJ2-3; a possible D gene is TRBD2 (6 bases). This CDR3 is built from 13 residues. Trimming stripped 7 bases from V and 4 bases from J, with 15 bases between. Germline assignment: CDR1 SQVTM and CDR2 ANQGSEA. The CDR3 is CSGTWRGADTQYF. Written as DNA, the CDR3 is TGCAGCGGGACATGGCGGGGCGCAGATACGCAGTATTTT.

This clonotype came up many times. CDR3 DNA sequence: TGTGCCAGCAGCCCCCAAGAGACCCAGTACTTC. Amino acid sequence: CASSPQETQYF. The chain couples TRBV7-9 to TRBJ2-5, with D uncertain. V gave up 5 bases and J gave up 1 base, with 2 bases separating them. Per the germline V gene, CDR1 is SEHNR and CDR2 is FQNEAQ (reference sequence). This CDR3 is 11 amino acids long.

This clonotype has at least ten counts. CDR3 coding DNA: TGTGCCAGCAGCCTAACAGGCGGCCCTCAGCCCCAGCATTTT. Residues: CASSLTGGPQPQHF. The J gene is TRBJ1-5, the V gene TRBV7-2, with TRBD1 as a possible D gene (5 bases). This CDR3 is 14 amino acids long. CDR1 is SGHTA, CDR2 FQGNSA, per germline. V lost 5 bases and J lost 6, with 14 bases in between.

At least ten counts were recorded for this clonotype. CDR3 DNA: TGTGCCAGCAGTTCCAGCCAAGAGACCCAGTACTTC. This sequence encodes CASSSSQETQYF. This sequence joins TRBV6-2 or TRBV6-3 and TRBJ2-5; D call uncertain. The CDR3 consists of 12 residues. Trimming stripped 4 bases from V and 1 base from J, with 4 bases between. Per the germline V gene, CDR1 is MNHEY and CDR2 is SVGEGT.

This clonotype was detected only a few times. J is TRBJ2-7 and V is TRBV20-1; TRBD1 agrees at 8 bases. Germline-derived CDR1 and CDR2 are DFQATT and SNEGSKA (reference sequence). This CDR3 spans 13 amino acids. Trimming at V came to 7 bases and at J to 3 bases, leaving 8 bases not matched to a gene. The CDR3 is CSVRGQGYYEQYF. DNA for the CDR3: TGCAGTGTGCGAGGACAGGGCTACTACGAGCAGTACTTC.

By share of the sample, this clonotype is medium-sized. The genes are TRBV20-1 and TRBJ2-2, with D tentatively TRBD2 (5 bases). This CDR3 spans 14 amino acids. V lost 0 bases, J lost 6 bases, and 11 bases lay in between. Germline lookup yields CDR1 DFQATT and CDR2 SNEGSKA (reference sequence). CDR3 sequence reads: CSARDRGSAGELFF. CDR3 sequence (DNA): TGCAGTGCTAGAGATCGGGGTTCAGCCGGGGAGCTGTTTTTT.

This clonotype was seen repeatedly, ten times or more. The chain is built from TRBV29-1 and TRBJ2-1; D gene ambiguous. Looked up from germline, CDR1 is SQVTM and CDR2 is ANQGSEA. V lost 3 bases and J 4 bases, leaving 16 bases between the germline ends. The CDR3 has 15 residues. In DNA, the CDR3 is TGCAGCGTTGAGGATGACGACAACATGTACAATGAGCAGTTCTTC. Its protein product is CSVEDDDNMYNEQFF.

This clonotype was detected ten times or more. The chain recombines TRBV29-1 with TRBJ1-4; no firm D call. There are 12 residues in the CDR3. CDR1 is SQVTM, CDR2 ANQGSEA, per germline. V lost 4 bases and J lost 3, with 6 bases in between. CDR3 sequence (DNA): TGCAGCGTTGGGGGAGCTAATGAAAAACTGTTTTTT. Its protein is CSVGGANEKLFF.

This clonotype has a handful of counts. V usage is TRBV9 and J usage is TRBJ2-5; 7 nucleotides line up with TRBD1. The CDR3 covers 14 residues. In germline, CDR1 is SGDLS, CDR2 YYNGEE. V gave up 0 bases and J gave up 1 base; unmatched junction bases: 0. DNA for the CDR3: TGTGCCAGCAGCGTAGCAGGGGGCCAAGAGACCCAGTACTTC. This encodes CASSVAGGQETQYF. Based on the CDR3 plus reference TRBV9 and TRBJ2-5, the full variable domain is DSGVTQTPKHLITATGQRVTLRCSPRSGDLSVYWYQQSLDQGLQFLIQYYNGEERAKGNILERFSAQQFPDLHSELNLSSLELGDSALYFCASSVAGGQETQYFGPGTRLLVL.

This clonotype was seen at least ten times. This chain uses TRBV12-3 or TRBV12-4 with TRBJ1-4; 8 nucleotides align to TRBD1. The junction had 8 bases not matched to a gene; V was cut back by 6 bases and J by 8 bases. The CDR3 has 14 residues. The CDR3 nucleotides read TGTGCCAGCAGAAACGACAGGGGACCAGAAAAACTGTTTTTT. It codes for CASRNDRGPEKLFF.

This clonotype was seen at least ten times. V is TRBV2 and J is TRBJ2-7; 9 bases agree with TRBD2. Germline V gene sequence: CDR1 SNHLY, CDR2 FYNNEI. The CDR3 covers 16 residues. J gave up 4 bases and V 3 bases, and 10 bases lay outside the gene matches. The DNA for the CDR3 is TGTGCCAGCAGTGATCAAGGGACTAGCAAGTCTTACGAGCAGTACTTC. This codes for CASSDQGTSKSYEQYF.

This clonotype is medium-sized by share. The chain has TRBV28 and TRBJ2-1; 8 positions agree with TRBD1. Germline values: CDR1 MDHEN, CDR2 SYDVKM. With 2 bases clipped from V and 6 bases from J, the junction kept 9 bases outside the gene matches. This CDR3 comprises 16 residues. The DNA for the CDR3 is TGTGCCAGCAGTTTACCCAGGCAGGGGGCGCGCAATGAGCAGTTCTTC. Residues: CASSLPRQGARNEQFF.

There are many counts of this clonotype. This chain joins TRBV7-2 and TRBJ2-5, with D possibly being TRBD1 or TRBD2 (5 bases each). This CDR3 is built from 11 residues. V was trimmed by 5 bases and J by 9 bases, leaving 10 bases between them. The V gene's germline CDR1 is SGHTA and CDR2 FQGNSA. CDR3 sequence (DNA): TGTGCCAGCAGCCCGGGGCTACCCCAGTACTTC. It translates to CASSPGLPQYF.

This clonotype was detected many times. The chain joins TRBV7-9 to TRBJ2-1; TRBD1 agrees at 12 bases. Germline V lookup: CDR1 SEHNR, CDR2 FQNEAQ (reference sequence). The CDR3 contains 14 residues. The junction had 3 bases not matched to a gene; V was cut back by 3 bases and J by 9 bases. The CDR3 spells CASSLGQGAAEQFF. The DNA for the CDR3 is TGTGCCAGCAGCTTGGGACAGGGGGCGGCTGAGCAGTTCTTC. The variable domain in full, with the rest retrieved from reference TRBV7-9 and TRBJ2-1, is DTGVSQNPRHKITKRGQNVTFRCDPISEHNRLYWYRQTLGQGPEFLTYFQNEAQLEKSRLLSDRFSAERPKGSFSTLEIQRTEQGDSAMYLCASSLGQGAAEQFFGPGTRLTVL.

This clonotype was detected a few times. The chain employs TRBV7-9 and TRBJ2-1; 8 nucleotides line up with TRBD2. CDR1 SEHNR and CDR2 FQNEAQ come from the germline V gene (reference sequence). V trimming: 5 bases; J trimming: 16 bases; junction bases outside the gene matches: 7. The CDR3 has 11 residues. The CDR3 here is CASSVSGRVFF. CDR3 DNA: TGTGCCAGCAGCGTCAGCGGGAGAGTATTCTTC.

CDR3 amino acids: CSVGDPRGQGANTDTQYF. CDR3 coding DNA: TGCAGCGTTGGGGACCCAAGGGGACAGGGTGCGAACACAGATACGCAGTATTTT. The V and J genes are TRBV29-1 and TRBJ2-3; TRBD1 matches at 9 bases. The V and J ends lost 4 bases and 2 bases, in that order; junction bases with no gene match: 16. This CDR3 is 18 amino acids long. Germline CDR1 reads SQVTM; CDR2 reads ANQGSEA.

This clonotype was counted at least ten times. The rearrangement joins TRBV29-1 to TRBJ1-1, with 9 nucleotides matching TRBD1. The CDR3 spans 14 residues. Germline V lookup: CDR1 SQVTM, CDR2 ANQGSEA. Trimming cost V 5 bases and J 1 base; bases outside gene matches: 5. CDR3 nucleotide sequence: TGCAGCGTTCGCCCGACAGGGGGGAACACTGAAGCTTTCTTT. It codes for CSVRPTGGNTEAFF.

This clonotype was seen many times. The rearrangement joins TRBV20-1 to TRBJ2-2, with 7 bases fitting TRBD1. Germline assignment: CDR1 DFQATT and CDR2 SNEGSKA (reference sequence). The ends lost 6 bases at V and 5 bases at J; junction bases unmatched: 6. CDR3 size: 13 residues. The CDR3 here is CSARQGRTGELFF. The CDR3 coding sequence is TGCAGTGCACGACAGGGTCGGACCGGGGAGCTGTTTTTT.

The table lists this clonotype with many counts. The CDR3 here is CARFPADTDTQYF. The CDR3 DNA is TGTGCCAGGTTCCCGGCGGACACAGATACGCAGTATTTT. The rearrangement links TRBV7-2 to TRBJ2-3; D remains ambiguous. There are 13 residues in the CDR3. Germline V gives CDR1 SGHTA, CDR2 FQGNSA. V gave up 9 bases and J gave up 2 bases, with 12 bases separating them.

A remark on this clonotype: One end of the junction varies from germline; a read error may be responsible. DNA for the CDR3: TGTGCCAGCAGTCGCGGGACTATAAGCTACGGGCAGTACTTC. It translates to CASSRGTISYGQYF. The rearrangement links TRBV2 to TRBJ2-7, with TRBD2 matching over 7 bases. The CDR3 runs to 14 residues. CDR1 is SNHLY, CDR2 FYNNEI, per germline.

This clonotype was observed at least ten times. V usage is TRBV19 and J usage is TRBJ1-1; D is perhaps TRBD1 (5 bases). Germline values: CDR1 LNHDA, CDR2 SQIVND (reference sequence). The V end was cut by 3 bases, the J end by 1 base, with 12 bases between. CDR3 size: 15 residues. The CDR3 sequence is CASSMGTGANTEAFF. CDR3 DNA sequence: TGTGCCAGTAGTATGGGTACTGGGGCGAACACTGAAGCTTTCTTT.